Below, 30 T cell receptor beta chains from the same sample are listed, as sequenced in a study of T cell repertoires in cytomegalovirus infection. Antigens of these TCRs are unknown. TCRdb reanalysed the reads using MiXCR and keeps one entry per CDR3 protein. The data show roughly 170,000 distinct CDR3 sequences, approximately 21% seen once. The sample was CD8+ T cells from cultured PBMCs, taken from culture after CMV antigen stimulation. These TCRs come from a human donor in good health (CMV status not recorded). Some clones in this sample may be carry-over from other donors' samples.

This chain uses TRBV28 with TRBJ2-5; D is uncertain. The CDR3 has 15 amino acids. The germline V gene encodes CDR1 MDHEN and CDR2 SYDVKM. V was shortened by 2 bases and J by 1 base, with 11 bases between the two germline ends. This CDR3 reads CASSLTAALQETQYF. The CDR3 region has the DNA TGTGCCAGCAGTTTAACGGCAGCTCTCCAAGAGACCCAGTACTTC.

This clonotype was counted only a few times. This chain links TRBV11-2 with TRBJ1-1; a possible D gene is TRBD1 (6 bases). The CDR3 sequence is 14 residues long. Per the germline V gene, CDR1 is SGHAT and CDR2 is FQNNGV. V shed 3 bases and J shed 3 bases, with 11 bases lying between them. CDR3 bases: TGTGCCAGCAGCTTGAGGGAGGGGGACACTGAAGCTTTCTTT. Protein: CASSLREGDTEAFF. Full variable domain (outside the CDR3, taken from reference TRBV11-2 and TRBJ1-1): EAGVAQSPRYKIIEKRQSVAFWCNPISGHATLYWYQQILGQGPKLLIQFQNNGVVDDSQLPKDRFSAERLKGVDSTLKIQPAKLEDSAVYLCASSLREGDTEAFFGQGTRLTVV.

This clonotype was recorded a few times. This sequence may be a read error, since a much larger clone differs from it by one base. This chain joins TRBV6-8 and TRBJ2-7; TRBD2 might be the D (7 bases). CDR3 length: 15 residues. The V gene's germline CDR1 is MNHGY and CDR2 SAAAGT. The CDR3 sequence is CASIVRRGARYEQNF. CDR3 DNA sequence: TGTGCCAGCATTGTACGACGGGGGGCGAGGTACGAGCAGAACTTC.

This clonotype was recorded a few times. This sequence joins TRBV6-5 and TRBJ2-3; 11 nucleotides line up with TRBD2. V shed 2 bases and J 0 bases; nucleotides not matched to a gene: 4. CDR1 is MNHEY and CDR2 is SVGAGI in the germline V gene. The CDR3 length is 17 residues. CDR3: CASSYASGGPSTDTQYF. In DNA, the CDR3 is TGTGCCAGCAGTTACGCTAGCGGGGGGCCTAGCACAGATACGCAGTATTTT.

The V gene is TRBV7-2, the J gene TRBJ2-2, with D possibly matching TRBD1 (5 bases). This CDR3 comprises 14 residues. Germline-derived CDR1 and CDR2 are SGHTA and FQGNSA. Trimming removed 5 bases at V and 6 bases at J, with 13 bases between. CDR3 nucleotide sequence: TGTGCCAGCAGCCCGGACAAGACCCCCGGGGAGCTGTTTTTT. It is translated as CASSPDKTPGELFF.

This chain joins TRBV7-9 and TRBJ1-1, with TRBD1 matching 7 bases. V was clipped by 6 bases and J by 3 bases; unmatched bases: 10. Germline V lookup: CDR1 SEHNR, CDR2 FQNEAQ (reference sequence). This CDR3 region has 15 residues. As DNA, the CDR3 is TGTGCCAGCAGGGATCGGGACAGCTTCCACACTGAAGCTTTCTTT. Its protein product is CASRDRDSFHTEAFF.

The rearrangement links TRBV4-1 to TRBJ1-2, with D unclear. Trimming stripped 0 bases from V and 7 bases from J, with 15 bases between. CDR3 length: 15 residues. CDR1 and CDR2 (germline): MGHRA, YSYEKL. The chain's CDR3 is CASSQDPAIRSGYTF. The CDR3, as DNA: TGCGCCAGCAGCCAAGACCCCGCAATACGCTCTGGCTACACCTTC.

This chain joins TRBV15 and TRBJ1-4, with 10 bases aligning to TRBD1. Trimming removed 4 bases from V and 7 bases from J; junction bases left unmatched: 3. This CDR3 is built from 14 residues. CDR1 and CDR2 (germline): LNHNV, YYDKDF (reference sequence). The CDR3 here is CATSKDRGSEKLFF. DNA for the CDR3: TGTGCCACCAGCAAGGACAGGGGGAGTGAAAAACTGTTTTTT.

This clonotype appeared a few times. This chain uses TRBV3-1 with TRBJ2-5, with D possibly matching TRBD2 (5 bases). V shed 1 base and J shed 3 bases, with 12 bases lying between them. This CDR3 is built from 15 residues. Germline CDR1 reads LGHDT; CDR2 reads YNNKEL (reference sequence). The CDR3 region is CASSQGADVEETQYF. The CDR3 DNA sequence: TGTGCCAGCAGCCAAGGAGCGGACGTGGAAGAGACCCAGTACTTC.

The chain recombines TRBV6-2 or TRBV6-3 with TRBJ2-3; D may be TRBD2 (6 bases). Trimming left V 6 bases short and J 6 bases short, with 22 bases between. CDR3 size: 16 residues. The germline gives CDR1 MNHEY, CDR2 SVGEGT. The CDR3 bases are TGTGCCAGCAGCTACGGGGACTTGGTCCCCTTTGATACGCAGTATTTT. Its protein is CASSYGDLVPFDTQYF.

The rearrangement links TRBV9 to TRBJ1-3, with unresolved D. The CDR3 extends over 15 amino acids. The germline V gene has CDR1 SGDLS and CDR2 YYNGEE. V lost 0 bases, J lost 2 bases, and 9 bases lay in between. The CDR3 loop is CASSVGRETGNTIYF. The CDR3 DNA reads as TGTGCCAGCAGCGTAGGTCGGGAAACTGGAAACACCATATATTTT.

Only a few counts were recorded for this clonotype. The chain has TRBV5-1 and TRBJ1-1, with a tentative D call TRBD1 (6 bases). The CDR3 sequence is 14 residues long. Germline lookup yields CDR1 SGHRS and CDR2 YFSETQ. V dropped 4 bases and J dropped 1 base, with 11 bases sitting between them. CDR3 in DNA: TGCGCCAGCAGCCTGACAGGCCCGAACACTGAAGCTTTCTTT. Residues: CASSLTGPNTEAFF.

This clonotype was seen only a few times. The genes are TRBV27 and TRBJ2-1; 14 nucleotides match TRBD2. The CDR3 totals 17 residues. Germline CDR1 and CDR2: MNHEY and SMNVEV (reference sequence). The ends lost 4 bases at V and 3 bases at J; junction bases unmatched: 5. The CDR3 DNA follows: TGTGCCAGCAGTTCGGGACTAGCGGGGGACCTCTACAATGAGCAGTTCTTC. Translated, it gives CASSSGLAGDLYNEQFF.

This clonotype was seen a few times. The chain recombines TRBV6-5 with TRBJ2-3; 8 bases line up with TRBD2. The CDR3 extends over 16 amino acids. CDR1 and CDR2 (germline): MNHEY, SVGAGI. Trimming removed 2 bases from V and 5 bases from J; junction bases left unmatched: 9. The CDR3 region is CASSYIAGGLIDTQYF. The CDR3 region has the DNA TGTGCCAGCAGTTACATTGCGGGGGGACTTATAGATACGCAGTATTTT.

This clonotype appeared a few times. The gene calls are TRBV7-9 and TRBJ1-2, with a weak D call TRBD1 (5 bases). Germline-derived CDR1 and CDR2 are SEHNR and FQNEAQ (reference sequence). The V gene lost 1 base and the J gene lost 2 bases, with 14 bases spanning the gap. The CDR3 sequence is 16 residues long. CDR3 nucleotides: TGTGCCAGCAGCTTAGTCAGGGATCGATCGAACTATGGCTACACCTTC. It yields the protein CASSLVRDRSNYGYTF.

The chain couples TRBV7-8 to TRBJ2-7; D is unresolved. The V end was cut by 7 bases, the J end by 3 bases, with 10 bases between. The germline gives CDR1 SGHVS, CDR2 FQNEAQ. The CDR3 runs to 12 residues. The CDR3 reads CASNYLDYEQYF. Here the CDR3 DNA reads TGTGCCAGCAATTATTTAGACTACGAGCAGTACTTC.

This clonotype was counted a few times. V and J are TRBV6-2 or TRBV6-3 and TRBJ2-3; tentatively, D is TRBD1 (6 bases). The CDR3 is 16 amino acids. Germline CDR1 and CDR2: MNHEY and SVGEGT. Trimming shortened V by 5 bases and J by 3 bases, and 18 bases separated the two germline ends. The CDR3 sequence: CASSRSGADWTDTQYF. As DNA, the CDR3 is TGTGCCAGCAGTCGCTCAGGGGCGGATTGGACAGATACGCAGTATTTT.

This chain joins TRBV4-3 and TRBJ2-7, with D possibly being TRBD1 (5 bases). The CDR3 covers 14 residues. Trimming took 0 bases from V and 1 from J, leaving 7 bases between them. Germline loops: CDR1 LGHNA, CDR2 YSLEER. The CDR3 DNA sequence: TGCGCCAGCAGCCAAGAGGGGCAGTCCTACGAGCAGTACTTC. Residues: CASSQEGQSYEQYF.

This clonotype was seen a handful of times. The J gene is TRBJ2-5, the V gene TRBV27; D perhaps matches TRBD2 (6 bases). The CDR3 is made up of 15 amino acids. V shed 7 bases and J shed 2 bases, with 17 bases lying between them. The V gene's germline CDR1 is MNHEY and CDR2 SMNVEV (reference sequence). CDR3 in amino acids: CASIPLGREQETQYF. The CDR3 region has the DNA TGTGCCAGCATCCCCCTCGGACGGGAGCAAGAGACCCAGTACTTC.

This chain joins TRBV6-1 and TRBJ2-3; unclear D gene. Per the germline V gene, CDR1 is MNHNS and CDR2 is SASEGT. This CDR3 spans 13 amino acids. Trimming stripped 1 base from V and 7 bases from J, with 9 bases between. The CDR3 loop reads CASSEGLVNTQYF. CDR3 in DNA: TGTGCCAGCAGTGAAGGACTGGTAAATACGCAGTATTTT.

This rearrangement joins TRBV6-6 to TRBJ1-3; D is ambiguous. Germline CDR1 is MNHNY and CDR2 is SVGAGI (reference sequence). Trimming removed 0 bases from V and 4 bases from J, with 4 bases in between. The CDR3 extends over 13 amino acids. The CDR3 sequence: CASSYSRGNTIYF. Written as DNA, the CDR3 is TGTGCCAGCAGTTACTCCAGGGGAAACACCATATATTTT.

This clonotype showed up just a few times. The chain joins TRBV28 to TRBJ1-5, with 8 bases fitting TRBD1. CDR3 length equals 15 residues. Trimming at V came to 3 bases and at J to 11 bases, leaving 12 bases not matched to a gene. Germline CDR1 is MDHEN and CDR2 is SYDVKM. The CDR3 loop is CASSFGTGFKVTQHF. For the CDR3, the DNA is TGTGCCAGCAGTTTCGGGACAGGTTTTAAGGTGACCCAGCATTTT.

The chain is built from TRBV4-3 and TRBJ2-2, with a tentative D call TRBD2 (5 bases). Germline lookup yields CDR1 LGHNA and CDR2 YSLEER. Trimming removed 3 bases at V and 0 bases at J, with 11 bases between. There are 16 residues in the CDR3. The CDR3 DNA is TGCGCCAGCAGCCAGTCTGGAGGTCCGAACACCGGGGAGCTGTTTTTT. Its protein is CASSQSGGPNTGELFF.

This rearrangement joins TRBV7-2 to TRBJ2-7; TRBD2 is a possible D gene (6 bases). Per germline, CDR1 SGHTA and CDR2 FQGNSA. V was trimmed by 7 bases and J by 2 bases, leaving 18 bases between them. The CDR3 has 15 amino acids. The CDR3 is CASITKGRSAYEQYF. The CDR3 DNA reads as TGTGCCAGCATCACAAAGGGGAGGTCCGCCTACGAGCAGTACTTC.

The genes are TRBV7-3 and TRBJ2-3; TRBD2 is a possible D gene (5 bases). With 5 bases removed from V and 2 bases from J, the gap between germline ends came to 11 bases. Germline V gene data show CDR1 as SGHTA and CDR2 as FQGTGA. This CDR3 contains 14 residues. The DNA of the CDR3 is TGTGCCAGCAGCCCCGGCGGGTACACAGATACGCAGTATTTT. This gives the protein CASSPGGYTDTQYF.

The chain recombines TRBV7-2 with TRBJ1-1; D may be TRBD1 (5 bases). The V and J ends lost 5 bases and 4 bases respectively, with 23 bases between them. This CDR3 has 17 amino acids. Germline-derived CDR1 and CDR2 are SGHTA and FQGNSA. CDR3 nucleotide sequence: TGTGCCAGCAGCGGCACATCCGGGACCCCTTCACGCACTGAAGCTTTCTTT. It translates to CASSGTSGTPSRTEAFF. The entire variable domain, with the rest obtained from reference TRBV7-2 and TRBJ1-1, is as follows: GAGVSQSPSNKVTEKGKDVELRCDPISGHTALYWYRQSLGQGLEFLIYFQGNSAPDKSGLPSDRFSAERTGGSVSTLTIQRTQQEDSAVYLCASSGTSGTPSRTEAFFGQGTRLTVV.

This clonotype has more than one count but fewer than ten. The chain links TRBV7-8 to TRBJ1-3; no definite D call. The length of the CDR3 is 17 residues. Trimming pared 5 bases from V and 1 base from J, leaving 18 bases between. Germline loops: CDR1 SGHVS, CDR2 FQNEAQ. The DNA of the CDR3 is TGTGCCAGCAGCCTAAACCTCGGGGAGGCTTCTGGAAACACCATATATTTT. Encoded protein: CASSLNLGEASGNTIYF.

The chain couples TRBV19 to TRBJ1-2; the D is unclear. CDR1 and CDR2 (germline): LNHDA, SQIVND (reference sequence). The V and J ends lost 10 bases and 4 bases respectively, with 16 bases between them. The CDR3 is 13 residues long. In DNA, the CDR3 is TGTGCCACCCAAACCAAGATCGGCTATGGCTACACCTTC. Translated, it gives CATQTKIGYGYTF.

This clonotype was detected a few times. This rearrangement joins TRBV27 to TRBJ2-1; D is possibly TRBD2 (6 bases). V was pared by 2 bases and J by 3 bases, with 14 bases between. This CDR3 has 16 residues. Germline CDR1 is MNHEY and CDR2 is SMNVEV (reference sequence). CDR3 in DNA: TGTGCCAGCAGTTTACCCCTCCGACTAGGCTACAATGAGCAGTTCTTC. Protein product: CASSLPLRLGYNEQFF.

The chain has TRBV11-1 and TRBJ1-4; weak D call: TRBD1 (5 bases). V lost 5 bases and J 10 bases, leaving 17 bases between the germline ends. Germline CDR1 and CDR2: SGHAT and FQDESV (reference sequence). This CDR3 has 14 amino acids. CDR3 nucleotides: TGTGCCAGCAGCATAGACAGTTCCCATCGAAAACTGTTTTTT. It is translated as CASSIDSSHRKLFF.